The T cell receptor beta chain described here comes from a study of cytotoxic CD8 clonotypes in ibrutinib-treated CLL. Study observations and caveats: On treatment, the uncommon public clonotypes contracted or remained stable. Sampling of sustained-remission and progressing patients occurred at differing times. Patients showed higher baseline clonality than age-matched healthy donors, and it tracked circulating CD8+ T-cell counts.

V lost 2 bases to trimming and J lost 2 bases, with 4 bases between them. Germline CDR1 LNHNV, CDR2 YYDKDF (reference sequence). The CDR3 runs to 12 residues. The intended depth for sequencing was 1 in 200,000 to 1 in 1 million T cells. Data came from immunoSEQ multiplex PCR; TCRdb stores just in-frame clones and leaves some out. In the table there are 120,000 to 150,000 clones, 60% to 85% of which are singletons. Of note for this clone: What it binds is unknown.

The TCR comes from a human donor with chronic lymphocytic leukemia. The sequences come from PBMCs, collected after 12 months of ibrutinib treatment. The chain employs TRBV15 and TRBJ2-7; D call uncertain. CDR3 sequence reads: CATSRYPYEQYF. As DNA, the CDR3 is TGTGCCACCAGCAGATACCCCTACGAGCAGTACTTC.